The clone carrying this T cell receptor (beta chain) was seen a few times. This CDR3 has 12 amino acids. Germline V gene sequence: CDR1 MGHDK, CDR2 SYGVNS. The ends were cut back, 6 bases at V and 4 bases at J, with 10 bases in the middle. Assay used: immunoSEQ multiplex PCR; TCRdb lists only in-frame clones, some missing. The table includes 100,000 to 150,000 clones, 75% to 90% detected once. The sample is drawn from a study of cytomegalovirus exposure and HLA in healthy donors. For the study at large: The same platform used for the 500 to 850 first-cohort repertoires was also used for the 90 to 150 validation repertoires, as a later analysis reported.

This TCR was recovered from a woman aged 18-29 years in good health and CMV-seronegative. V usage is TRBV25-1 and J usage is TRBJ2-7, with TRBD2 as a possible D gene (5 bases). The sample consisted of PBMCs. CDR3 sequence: CASRGEGYEQYF. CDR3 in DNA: TGTGCCAGCAGGGGCGAGGGTTACGAGCAGTACTTC.